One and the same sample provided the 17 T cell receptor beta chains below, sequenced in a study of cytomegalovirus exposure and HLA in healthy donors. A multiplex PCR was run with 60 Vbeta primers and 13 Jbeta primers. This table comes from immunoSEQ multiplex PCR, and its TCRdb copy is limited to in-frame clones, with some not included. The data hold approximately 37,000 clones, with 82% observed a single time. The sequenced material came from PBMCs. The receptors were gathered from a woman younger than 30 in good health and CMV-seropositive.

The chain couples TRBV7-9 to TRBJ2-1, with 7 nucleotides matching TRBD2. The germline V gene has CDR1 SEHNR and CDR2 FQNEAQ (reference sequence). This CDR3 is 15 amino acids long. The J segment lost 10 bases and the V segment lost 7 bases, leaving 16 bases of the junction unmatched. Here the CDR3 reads CASTPGLTNFFEQFF. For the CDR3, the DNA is TGTGCCAGCACTCCGGGACTAACGAATTTCTTCGAGCAGTTCTTC.

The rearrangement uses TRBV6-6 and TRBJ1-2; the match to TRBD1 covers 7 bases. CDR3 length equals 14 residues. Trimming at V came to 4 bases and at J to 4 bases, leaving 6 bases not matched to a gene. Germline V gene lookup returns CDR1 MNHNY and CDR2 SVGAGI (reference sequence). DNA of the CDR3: TGTGCCAGCAGTTCTACAGGGGATGCCTATGGCTACACCTTC. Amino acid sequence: CASSSTGDAYGYTF.

CDR3 DNA: TGCGCCAGCAGCCAAGATCCAATGACACTTGAAAAACTGTTTTTT. This encodes CASSQDPMTLEKLFF. The chain carries TRBV4-3 and TRBJ1-4; no reliable D call. This CDR3 has 15 residues. Germline V gene lookup returns CDR1 LGHNA and CDR2 YSLEER. V lost 0 bases and J 7 bases, leaving 12 bases between the germline ends.

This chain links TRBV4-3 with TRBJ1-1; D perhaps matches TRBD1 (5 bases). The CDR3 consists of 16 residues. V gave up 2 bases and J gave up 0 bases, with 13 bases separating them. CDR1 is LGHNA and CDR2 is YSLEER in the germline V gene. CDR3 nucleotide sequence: TGCGCCAGCAGCCAATGGCTTTGGGGCATGAACACTGAAGCTTTCTTT. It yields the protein CASSQWLWGMNTEAFF.

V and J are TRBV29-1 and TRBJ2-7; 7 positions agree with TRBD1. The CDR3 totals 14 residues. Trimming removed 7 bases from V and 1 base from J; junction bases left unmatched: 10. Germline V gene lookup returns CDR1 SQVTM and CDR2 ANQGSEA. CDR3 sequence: CSAASVRGSYEQYF. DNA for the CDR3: TGCAGCGCCGCCTCGGTCAGGGGGTCCTACGAGCAGTACTTC.

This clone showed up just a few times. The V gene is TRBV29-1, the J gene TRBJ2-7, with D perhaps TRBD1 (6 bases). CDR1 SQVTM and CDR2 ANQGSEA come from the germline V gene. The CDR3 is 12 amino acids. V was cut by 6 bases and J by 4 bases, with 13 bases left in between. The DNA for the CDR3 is TGCAGCGTGGACGCAGGGGCATACGAGCAGTACTTC. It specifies CSVDAGAYEQYF.

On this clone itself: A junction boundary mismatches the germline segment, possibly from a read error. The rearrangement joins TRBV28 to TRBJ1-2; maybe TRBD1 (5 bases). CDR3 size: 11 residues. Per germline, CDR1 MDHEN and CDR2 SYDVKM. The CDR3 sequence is CAGREGLGYTF. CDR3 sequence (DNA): TGTGCCGGCAGGGAGGGTCTTGGCTACACCTTC.

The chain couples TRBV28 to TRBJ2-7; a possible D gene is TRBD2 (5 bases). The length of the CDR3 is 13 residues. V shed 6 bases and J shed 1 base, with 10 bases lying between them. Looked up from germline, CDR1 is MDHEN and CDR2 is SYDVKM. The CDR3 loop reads CASSPTRSYEQYF. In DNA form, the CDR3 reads TGTGCCAGCAGCCCTACTAGATCCTACGAGCAGTACTTC. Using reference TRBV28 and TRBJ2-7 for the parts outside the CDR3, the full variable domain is DVKVTQSSRYLVKRTGEKVFLECVQDMDHENMFWYRQDPGLGLRLIYFSYDVKMKEKGDIPEGYSVSREKKERFSLILESASTNQTSMYLCASSPTRSYEQYFGPGTRLTVT.

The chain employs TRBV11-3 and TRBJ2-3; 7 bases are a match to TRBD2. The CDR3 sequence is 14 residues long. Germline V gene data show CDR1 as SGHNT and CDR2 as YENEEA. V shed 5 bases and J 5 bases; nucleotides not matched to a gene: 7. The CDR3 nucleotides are TGTGCCAGCAGCGGGGGGGGGTATGAAGATACGCAGTATTTT. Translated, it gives CASSGGGYEDTQYF.

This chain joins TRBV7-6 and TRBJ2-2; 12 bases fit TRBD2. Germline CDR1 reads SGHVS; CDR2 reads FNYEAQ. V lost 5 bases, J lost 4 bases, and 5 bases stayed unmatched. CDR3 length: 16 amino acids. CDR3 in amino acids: CASSLGLAGSTGELFF. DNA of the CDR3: TGTGCCAGCAGCCTAGGACTAGCGGGGAGCACCGGGGAGCTGTTTTTT.

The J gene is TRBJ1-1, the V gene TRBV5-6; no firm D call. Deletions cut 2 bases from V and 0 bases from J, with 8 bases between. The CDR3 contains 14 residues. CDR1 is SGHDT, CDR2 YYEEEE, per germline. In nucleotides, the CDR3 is TGTGCCAGCAGCTTTGGCCAGTTGAACACTGAAGCTTTCTTT. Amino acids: CASSFGQLNTEAFF.

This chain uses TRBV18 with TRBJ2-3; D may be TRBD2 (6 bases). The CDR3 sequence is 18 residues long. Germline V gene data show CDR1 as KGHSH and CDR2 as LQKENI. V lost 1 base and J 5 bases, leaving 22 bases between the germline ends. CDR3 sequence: CASSPLKIDGSFGDTQYF. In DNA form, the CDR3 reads TGTGCCAGCTCACCACTAAAGATAGACGGGAGTTTCGGAGATACGCAGTATTTT.

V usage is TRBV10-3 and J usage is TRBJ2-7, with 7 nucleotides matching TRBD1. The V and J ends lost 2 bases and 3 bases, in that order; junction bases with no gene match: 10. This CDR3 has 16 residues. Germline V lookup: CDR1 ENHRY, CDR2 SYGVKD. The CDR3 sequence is CAISEPQRGQNYEQYF. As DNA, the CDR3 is TGTGCCATCAGTGAGCCCCAAAGGGGGCAGAACTACGAGCAGTACTTC.

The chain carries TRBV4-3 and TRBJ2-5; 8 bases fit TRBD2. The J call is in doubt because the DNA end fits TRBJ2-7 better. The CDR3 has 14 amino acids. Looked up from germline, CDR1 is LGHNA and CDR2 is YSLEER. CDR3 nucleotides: TGCGCCAGCAGCCAAGCTAGCGGGTCATACGAGCAGTACTTC. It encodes CASSQASGSYEQYF.

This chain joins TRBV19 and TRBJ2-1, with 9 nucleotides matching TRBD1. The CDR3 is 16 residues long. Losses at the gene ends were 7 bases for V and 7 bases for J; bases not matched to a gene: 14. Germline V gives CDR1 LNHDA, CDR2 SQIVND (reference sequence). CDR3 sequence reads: CASTATGGASLNEQFF. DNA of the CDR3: TGTGCCAGTACCGCCACAGGGGGCGCTTCCTTAAATGAGCAGTTCTTC. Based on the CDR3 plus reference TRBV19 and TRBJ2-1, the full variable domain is DGGITQSPKYLFRKEGQNVTLSCEQNLNHDAMYWYRQDPGQGLRLIYYSQIVNDFQKGDIAEGYSVSREKKESFPLTVTSAQKNPTAFYLCASTATGGASLNEQFFGPGTRLTVL.

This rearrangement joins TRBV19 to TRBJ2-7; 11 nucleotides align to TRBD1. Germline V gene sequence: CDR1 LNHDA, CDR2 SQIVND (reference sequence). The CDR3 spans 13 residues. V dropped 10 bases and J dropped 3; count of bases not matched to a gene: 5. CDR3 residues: CATRGQGGYEQYF. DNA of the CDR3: TGTGCCACCAGGGGACAGGGGGGCTACGAGCAGTACTTC.

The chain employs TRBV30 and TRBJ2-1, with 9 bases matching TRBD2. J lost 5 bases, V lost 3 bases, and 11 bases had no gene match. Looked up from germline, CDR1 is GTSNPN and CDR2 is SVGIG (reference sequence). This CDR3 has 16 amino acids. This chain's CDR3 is CAWRKSVSGGNNEQFF. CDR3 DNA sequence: TGTGCCTGGAGGAAGAGTGTTAGCGGGGGTAACAATGAGCAGTTCTTC.